A single sample is the source of the 5 T cell receptor beta chains below, sequenced in a study of OX40 agonist ivuxolimab in advanced cancers. The table came from immunoSEQ multiplex PCR; TCRdb's copy has only in-frame clones and leaves some out. The sample carries 55,000 to 70,000 clones, roughly four fifths recorded once. The specimen comprised CD4+ or CD8+ T cells sorted from blood, sampled in a trial of the OX40 agonist ivuxolimab. All receptors come from an adult with an advanced solid tumor such as melanoma, head and neck, liver or kidney cancer.

The gene calls are TRBV2 and TRBJ1-3; the D is unclear. From germline, CDR1 is SNHLY and CDR2 FYNNEI. This CDR3 has 13 amino acids. Deletions cut 8 bases from V and 0 bases from J, with 8 bases between. CDR3 nucleotide sequence: TGTGCCAGCGCGCAAACCTCTGGAAACACCATATATTTT. Encoded protein: CASAQTSGNTIYF. Complete variable domain (other parts from reference TRBV2 and TRBJ1-3): EPEVTQTPSHQVTQMGQEVILRCVPISNHLYFYWYRQILGQKVEFLVSFYNNEISEKSEIFDDQFSVERPDGSNFTLKIRSTKLEDSAMYFCASAQTSGNTIYFGEGSWLTVV.

The chain couples TRBV11-2 to TRBJ1-4; D might be TRBD1 (6 bases). There are 18 residues in the CDR3. The V end was cut by 5 bases, the J end by 2 bases, with 21 bases between. CDR1 and CDR2 from the germline V gene are SGHAT and FQNNGV. The CDR3 DNA is TGTGCCAGCAGCCTCCGGACAGCGTCGCTTACCACTAATGAAAAACTGTTTTTT. Amino acids: CASSLRTASLTTNEKLFF.

This chain joins TRBV27 and TRBJ2-7; D is undetermined. The CDR3 consists of 12 residues. With 5 bases removed from V and 7 bases from J, the gap between germline ends came to 12 bases. The germline V gene encodes CDR1 MNHEY and CDR2 SMNVEV (reference sequence). The CDR3 DNA reads TGTGCCAGCAGTCTTAGGACGGGTGAGCAGTACTTC. This gives the protein CASSLRTGEQYF.

By sample share, this clone is medium-sized. The gene calls are TRBV11-2 and TRBJ2-7; D call uncertain. CDR3 size: 12 residues. Germline V gives CDR1 SGHAT, CDR2 FQNNGV. V lost 5 bases to trimming and J lost 2 bases, with 7 bases between them. CDR3 bases: TGTGCCAGCAGCCCATCCACCTACGAGCAGTACTTC. Translation gives CASSPSTYEQYF.

The genes are TRBV28 and TRBJ1-2; no clear D. The CDR3 has 15 residues. CDR1 and CDR2 (germline): MDHEN, SYDVKM. V dropped 6 bases and J dropped 3 bases, with 17 bases sitting between them. This CDR3 is CASSSTPLWDYGYTF. The CDR3 DNA reads as TGTGCCAGCAGCTCCACCCCGCTATGGGACTATGGCTACACCTTC.